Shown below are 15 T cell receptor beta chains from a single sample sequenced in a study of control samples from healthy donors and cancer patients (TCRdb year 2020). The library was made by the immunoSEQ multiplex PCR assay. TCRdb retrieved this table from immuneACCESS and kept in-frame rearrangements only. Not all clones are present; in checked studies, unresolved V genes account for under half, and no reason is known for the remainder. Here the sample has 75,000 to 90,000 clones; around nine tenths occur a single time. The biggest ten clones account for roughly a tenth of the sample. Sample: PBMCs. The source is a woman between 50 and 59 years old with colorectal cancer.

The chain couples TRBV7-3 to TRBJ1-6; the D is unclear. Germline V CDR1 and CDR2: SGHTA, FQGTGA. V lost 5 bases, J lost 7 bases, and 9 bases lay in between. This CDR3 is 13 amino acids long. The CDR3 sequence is CASSPGRNSPLHF. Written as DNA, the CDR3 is TGTGCCAGCAGCCCAGGAAGGAATTCACCCCTCCACTTT. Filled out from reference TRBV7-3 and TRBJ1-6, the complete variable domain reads GAGVSQTPSNKVTEKGKYVELRCDPISGHTALYWYRQSLGQGPEFLIYFQGTGAADDSGLPNDRFFAVRPEGSVSTLKIQRTERGDSAVYLCASSPGRNSPLHFGNGTRLTVT.

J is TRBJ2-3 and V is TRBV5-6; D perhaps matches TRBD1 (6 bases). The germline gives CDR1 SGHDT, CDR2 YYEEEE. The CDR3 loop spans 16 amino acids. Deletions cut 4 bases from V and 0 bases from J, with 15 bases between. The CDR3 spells CASSPRTVRSTDTQYF. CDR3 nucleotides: TGTGCCAGCAGCCCCCGGACAGTCCGTAGCACAGATACGCAGTATTTT.

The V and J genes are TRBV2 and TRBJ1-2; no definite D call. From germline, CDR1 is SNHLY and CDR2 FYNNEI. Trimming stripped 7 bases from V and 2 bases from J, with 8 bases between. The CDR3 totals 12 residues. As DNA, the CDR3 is TGTGCCAGCACGCAGGCAAACTATGGCTACACCTTC. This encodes CASTQANYGYTF.

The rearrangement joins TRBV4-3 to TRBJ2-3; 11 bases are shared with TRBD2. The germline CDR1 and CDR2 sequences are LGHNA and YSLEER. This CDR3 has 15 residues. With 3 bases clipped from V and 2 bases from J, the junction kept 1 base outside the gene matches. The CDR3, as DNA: TGCGCCAGCAGCCAGGGACTAGCGGTCACAGATACGCAGTATTTT. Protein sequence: CASSQGLAVTDTQYF.

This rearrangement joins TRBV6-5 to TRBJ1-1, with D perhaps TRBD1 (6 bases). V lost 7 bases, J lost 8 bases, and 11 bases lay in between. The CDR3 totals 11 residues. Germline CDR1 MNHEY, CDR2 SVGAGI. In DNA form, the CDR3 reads TGTGCCAGCATCCGACAGGCAGAAGCTTTCTTT. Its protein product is CASIRQAEAFF.

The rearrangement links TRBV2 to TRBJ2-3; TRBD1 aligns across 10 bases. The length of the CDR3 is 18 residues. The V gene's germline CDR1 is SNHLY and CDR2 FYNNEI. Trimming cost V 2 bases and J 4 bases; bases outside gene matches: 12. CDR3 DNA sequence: TGTGCCAGCAGTGAACAGTACGGGACAGGGGTACCCTCAGATACGCAGTATTTT. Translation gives CASSEQYGTGVPSDTQYF.

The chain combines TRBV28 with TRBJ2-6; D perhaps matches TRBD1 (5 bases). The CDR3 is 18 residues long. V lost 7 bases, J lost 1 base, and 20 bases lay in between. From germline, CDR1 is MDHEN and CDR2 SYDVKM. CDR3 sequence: CASNPKTAISSGANVLTF. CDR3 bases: TGTGCCAGCAACCCCAAGACAGCGATATCGTCTGGGGCCAACGTCCTGACTTTC.

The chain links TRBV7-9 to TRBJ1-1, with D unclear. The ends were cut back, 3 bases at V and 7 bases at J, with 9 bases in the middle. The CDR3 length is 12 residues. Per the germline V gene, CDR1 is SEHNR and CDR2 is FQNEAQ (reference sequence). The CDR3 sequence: CASSLRAGEAFF. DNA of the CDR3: TGTGCCAGCAGCTTGAGGGCAGGTGAAGCTTTCTTT.

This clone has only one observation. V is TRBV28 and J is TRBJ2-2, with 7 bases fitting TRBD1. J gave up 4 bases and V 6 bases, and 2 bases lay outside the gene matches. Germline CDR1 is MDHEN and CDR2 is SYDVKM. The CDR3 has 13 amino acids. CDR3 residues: CASSDRATGELFF. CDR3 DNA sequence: TGTGCCAGCAGCGACAGGGCCACCGGGGAGCTGTTTTTT.

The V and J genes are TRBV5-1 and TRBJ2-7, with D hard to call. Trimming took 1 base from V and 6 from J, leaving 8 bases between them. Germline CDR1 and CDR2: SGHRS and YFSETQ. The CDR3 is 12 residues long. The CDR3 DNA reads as TGCGCCAGCAGCTTGAGAGGTTTCGAGCAGTACGTC. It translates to CASSLRGFEQYV.

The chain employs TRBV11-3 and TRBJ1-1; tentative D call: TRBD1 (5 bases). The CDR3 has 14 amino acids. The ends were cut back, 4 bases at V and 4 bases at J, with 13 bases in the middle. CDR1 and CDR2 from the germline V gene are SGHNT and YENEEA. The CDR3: CASSSQGLGTEAFF. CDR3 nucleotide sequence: TGTGCCAGCAGCTCCCAGGGTTTGGGCACTGAAGCTTTCTTT. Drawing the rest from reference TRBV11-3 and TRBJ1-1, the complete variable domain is EAGVVQSPRYKIIEKKQPVAFWCNPISGHNTLYWYLQNLGQGPELLIRYENEEAVDDSQLPKDRFSAERLKGVDSTLKIQPAELGDSAVYLCASSSQGLGTEAFFGQGTRLTVV.

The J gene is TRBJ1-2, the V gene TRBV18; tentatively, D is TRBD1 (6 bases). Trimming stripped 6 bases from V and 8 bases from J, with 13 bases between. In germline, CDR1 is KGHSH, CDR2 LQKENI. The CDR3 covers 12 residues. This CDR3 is CASSPDGGGYTF. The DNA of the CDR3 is TGTGCCAGCTCCCCCGACGGGGGCGGCTACACCTTC. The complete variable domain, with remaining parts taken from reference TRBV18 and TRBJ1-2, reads NAGVMQNPRHLVRRRGQEARLRCSPMKGHSHVYWYRQLPEEGLKFMVYLQKENIIDESGMPKERFSAEFPKEGPSILRIQQVVRGDSAAYFCASSPDGGGYTFGSGTRLTVV.

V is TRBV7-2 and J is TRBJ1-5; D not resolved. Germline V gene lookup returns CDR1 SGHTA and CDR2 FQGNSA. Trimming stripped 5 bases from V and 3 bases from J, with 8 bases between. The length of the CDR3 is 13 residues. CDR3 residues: CASSRRTNQPQHF. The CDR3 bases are TGTGCCAGCAGCCGACGGACCAATCAGCCCCAGCATTTT.

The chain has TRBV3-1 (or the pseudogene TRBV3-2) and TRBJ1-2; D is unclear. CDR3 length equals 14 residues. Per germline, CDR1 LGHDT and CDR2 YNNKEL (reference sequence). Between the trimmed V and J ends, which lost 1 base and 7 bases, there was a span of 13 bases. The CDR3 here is CASSQGDSGVGYTF. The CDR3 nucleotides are TGTGCCAGCAGCCAAGGTGATTCCGGAGTTGGCTACACCTTC.

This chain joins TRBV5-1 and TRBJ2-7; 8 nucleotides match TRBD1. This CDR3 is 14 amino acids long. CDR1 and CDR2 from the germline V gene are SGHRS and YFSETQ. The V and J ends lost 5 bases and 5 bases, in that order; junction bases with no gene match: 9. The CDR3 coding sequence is TGCGCCAGCAGTCGTCAGGGGGCAAAGGACGAGCAGTACGTC. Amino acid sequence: CASSRQGAKDEQYV.